This entry concerns a single TCR beta chain. The antigen remains unidentified. This record belongs to a study of cytomegalovirus exposure and HLA in healthy donors. Overall study results and limits: Cytomegalovirus status, reportedly, was diagnosed with high specificity and sensitivity by the classifier. In a later analysis, first-cohort TCR clusters were found to tend to co-occur in the 130 or so validation repertoires. There were about 160 TCR beta chains listed as cytomegalovirus-associated.

The donors were members of the validation cohort comprising approximately 110 subjects, separate from the roughly 700-subject first cohort. The CDR3 is made up of 11 amino acids. Germline CDR1 MDHEN, CDR2 SYDVKM. V was clipped by 2 bases and J by 8 bases, with 4 bases between them. Data came from immunoSEQ multiplex PCR; TCRdb stores just in-frame clones and leaves some out. The sample yields about 110,000 clones, about 88% seen once. V gene TRBV28 combines with J gene TRBJ2-1; no reliable D call. This TCR was sampled from a young woman in good health and CMV-seropositive. Source material: PBMCs. The CDR3, as DNA: TGTGCCAGCAGTTTACGGGATGAGCAGTTCTTC. This gives the protein CASSLRDEQFF.